The 28 T cell receptor beta chains presented below share a single source sample, sequenced in a study of T cell responses to AZD1222 COVID-19 vaccine. Produced via immunoSEQ multiplex PCR; TCRdb's table is partial and in-frame only. The sample records over 15,000 clones, around nine tenths being singletons. The sample here was peripheral blood, taken 28 days after the second AZD1222 dose. The receptor set was obtained from an adult who received the AZD1222 COVID-19 vaccine.

DNA for the CDR3: TGCGCCAGCAGCTTCGGCAGCTCCCTCTGGAATACGCAGTATTTT. Encoded protein: CASSFGSSLWNTQYF. This chain connects TRBV5-1 to TRBJ2-3; the D is unclear. The germline V gene has CDR1 SGHRS and CDR2 YFSETQ. The V end was cut by 2 bases, the J end by 7 bases, with 17 bases between. The CDR3 length is 15 residues.

The chain uses TRBV11-2 and TRBJ2-1; TRBD2 agrees at 10 bases. Trimming took 5 bases from V and 0 from J; bases not matched to a gene: 7. CDR3 length: 17 residues. Per the germline V gene, CDR1 is SGHAT and CDR2 is FQNNGV. CDR3 in DNA: TGTGCCAGCAGCGTAGGGACTAGCGACATCTCCTACAATGAGCAGTTCTTC. This gives the protein CASSVGTSDISYNEQFF.

This chain connects TRBV5-4 to TRBJ1-1; TRBD1 might be the D (6 bases). This CDR3 has 14 residues. V shed 5 bases and J shed 3 bases, with 14 bases lying between them. Germline loops: CDR1 SGHNT, CDR2 YYREEE (reference sequence). CDR3 coding DNA: TGTGCCAGCAGTTCAGGGGCTATGGACACTGAAGCTTTCTTT. Its translation: CASSSGAMDTEAFF.

Worth noting for this clone: The sample holds other DNA sequences that translate to the same CDR3. The chain links TRBV28 to TRBJ2-7; D is unclear. Germline CDR1 MDHEN, CDR2 SYDVKM. The V and J ends lost 6 bases and 4 bases respectively, with 7 bases between them. The CDR3 is 11 residues long. The CDR3 spells CASSHSYEQYF. CDR3 nucleotide sequence: TGTGCCAGCAGCCACAGTTACGAGCAGTACTTC.

The chain links TRBV7-9 to TRBJ2-3; possible D gene TRBD1, 5 bases. The ends were cut back, 5 bases at V and 1 base at J, with 16 bases in the middle. This CDR3 spans 16 amino acids. CDR1 SEHNR and CDR2 FQNEAQ come from the germline V gene (reference sequence). CDR3 sequence: CASSPRRGSRTDTQYF. The CDR3 nucleotides read TGTGCCAGCAGCCCCCGTAGGGGATCTCGCACAGATACGCAGTATTTT.

J is TRBJ2-5 and V is TRBV7-6; no clear D gene. This CDR3 is 12 amino acids long. V was pared by 2 bases and J by 4 bases, with 5 bases between. Germline loops: CDR1 SGHVS, CDR2 FNYEAQ. This CDR3 reads CASSLLGETQYF. The CDR3 bases are TGTGCCAGCAGCTTATTGGGAGAGACCCAGTACTTC. Supplemented by reference TRBV7-6 and TRBJ2-5, the full variable domain reads GAGVSQSPRYKVTKRGQDVALRCDPISGHVSLYWYRQALGQGPEFLTYFNYEAQQDKSGLPNDRFSAERPEGSISTLTIQRTEQRDSAMYRCASSLLGETQYFGPGTRLLVL.

This clone has just one count. The gene calls are TRBV18 and TRBJ1-1; D is uncertain. The V end lost 4 bases, the J end lost 6 bases, and 18 bases lay between the germline ends. CDR3 length: 15 amino acids. CDR1 is KGHSH and CDR2 is LQKENI in the germline V gene. DNA for the CDR3: TGTGCCAGCTCACTTGGTACTTCGGGTGATCCTGAAGCTTTCTTT. Encoded protein: CASSLGTSGDPEAFF.

The chain couples TRBV29-1 to TRBJ2-7, with D perhaps TRBD1 or TRBD2 (7 bases each). V was trimmed by 7 bases and J by 3 bases, leaving 13 bases between them. The CDR3 has 12 residues. Germline V gives CDR1 SQVTM, CDR2 ANQGSEA. CDR3: CSATRGGYEQYF. The DNA for the CDR3 is TGCAGCGCCACCAGGGGGGGCTACGAGCAGTACTTC.

The chain couples TRBV7-2 to TRBJ2-3, with D hard to call. This CDR3 comprises 15 residues. Trimming pared 2 bases from V and 0 bases from J, leaving 9 bases between. Looked up from germline, CDR1 is SGHTA and CDR2 is FQGNSA. CDR3 DNA: TGTGCCAGCAGCTTAAGGGCGGTTAGCACAGATACGCAGTATTTT. It codes for CASSLRAVSTDTQYF.

The genes are TRBV7-8 and TRBJ2-7, with 7 nucleotides matching TRBD1. CDR3 length: 13 residues. Germline V gene data show CDR1 as SGHVS and CDR2 as FQNEAQ. V shed 6 bases, J shed 4 bases, and the junction held 6 bases outside the gene matches. The CDR3 spells CASRYRGGYEQYF. The CDR3 DNA reads as TGTGCCAGCAGGTACAGGGGTGGGTACGAGCAGTACTTC.

The chain carries TRBV10-3 and TRBJ2-3, with D unclear. V lost 5 bases and J 2 bases, leaving 2 bases between the germline ends. The CDR3 sequence is 11 residues long. Looked up from germline, CDR1 is ENHRY and CDR2 is SYGVKD. The CDR3 loop reads CAISFTDTQYF. The DNA of the CDR3 is TGTGCCATCAGTTTCACAGATACGCAGTATTTT.

V usage is TRBV27 and J usage is TRBJ2-2; 10 bases line up with TRBD1. The CDR3 runs 15 residues. The trim removed 3 bases at V and 4 bases at J, leaving 2 bases unmatched. Germline loops: CDR1 MNHEY, CDR2 SMNVEV (reference sequence). CDR3 in amino acids: CASSLGTGATGELFF. The CDR3 DNA is TGTGCCAGCAGTTTGGGGACAGGGGCCACCGGGGAGCTGTTTTTT.

J is TRBJ2-1 and V is TRBV13; 11 nucleotides line up with TRBD2. The CDR3 is 20 residues long. Unmatched junction bases numbered 14, after V lost 0 bases and J lost 4 bases. Germline-derived CDR1 and CDR2 are PRHDT and FYEKMQ (reference sequence). DNA for the CDR3: TGTGCCAGCAGCTTAGGGGCAGGGATCGTAGCGGGAGGGTTTTACAATGAGCAGTTCTTC. It encodes CASSLGAGIVAGGFYNEQFF.

V is TRBV10-3 and J is TRBJ2-7; TRBD2 matches 10 bases. The germline CDR1 and CDR2 sequences are ENHRY and SYGVKD. The CDR3 extends over 18 amino acids. V lost 0 bases and J lost 7; bases outside the gene matches: 15. The CDR3 coding sequence is TGTGCCATCAGTGAGTCGAGGGTTAGCGGGGGGCCAAGGTGGGAGCAGTACGTC. It encodes CAISESRVSGGPRWEQYV.

The chain couples TRBV3-1 (or the pseudogene TRBV3-2) to TRBJ2-2; 11 nucleotides line up with TRBD2. Germline CDR1 reads LGHDT; CDR2 reads YNNKEL (reference sequence). V trimming: 1 base; J trimming: 6 bases; junction bases outside the gene matches: 4. The CDR3 is made up of 16 amino acids. As DNA, the CDR3 is TGTGCCAGCAGCCAAGGACTAGCGGGAAGGGCCGGGGAGCTGTTTTTT. Protein: CASSQGLAGRAGELFF.

This chain joins TRBV5-1 and TRBJ2-5, with 8 bases matching TRBD2. Germline CDR1 reads SGHRS; CDR2 reads YFSETQ. This CDR3 has 16 residues. V was clipped by 2 bases and J by 5 bases; unmatched bases: 11. CDR3 nucleotides: TGCGCCAGCAGCTTTGGTGGCGGGAGGTTTATCGAGACCCAGTACTTC. Protein product: CASSFGGGRFIETQYF.

The chain carries TRBV30 and TRBJ1-4; 10 nucleotides line up with TRBD1. Trimming took 3 bases from V and 8 from J; bases not matched to a gene: 21. Germline V gene sequence: CDR1 GTSNPN, CDR2 SVGIG (reference sequence). There are 19 residues in the CDR3. The CDR3: CAWSGLRDRGFRAEEKLFF. The CDR3 nucleotides are TGTGCCTGGAGCGGACTACGGGACAGGGGTTTTAGAGCGGAGGAAAAACTGTTTTTT.

The chain has TRBV7-3 and TRBJ2-7; D not resolved. CDR1 and CDR2 (germline): SGHTA, FQGTGA. V was pared by 2 bases and J by 2 bases, with 10 bases between. The CDR3 contains 14 residues. CDR3 residues: CASSLGPTTYEQYF. CDR3 DNA sequence: TGTGCCAGCAGCTTAGGGCCTACCACCTACGAGCAGTACTTC.

The CDR3 here is CATSTGQGMGPQHF. Here the CDR3 DNA reads TGTGCCACCAGTACGGGACAGGGGATGGGTCCCCAGCATTTT. V usage is TRBV24-1 and J usage is TRBJ1-5, with TRBD1 matching over 10 bases. The CDR3 covers 14 residues. Germline V CDR1 and CDR2: KGHDR, SFDVKD. J was trimmed by 10 bases and V by 6 bases; bases with no gene match: 8.

The J gene is TRBJ2-5, the V gene TRBV7-2; 8 nucleotides agree with TRBD1. The V and J ends lost 4 bases and 5 bases, in that order; junction bases with no gene match: 6. The V gene's germline CDR1 is SGHTA and CDR2 FQGNSA. The CDR3 has 14 residues. The CDR3 protein is CASSSDRGVETQYF. CDR3 coding DNA: TGTGCCAGCAGCTCTGACAGGGGCGTGGAGACCCAGTACTTC.

V usage is TRBV10-3 and J usage is TRBJ2-5; D gene uncertain. The germline V and J ends were trimmed by 3 bases and 3 bases, with 8 bases remaining between them. This CDR3 is 13 amino acids long. Looked up from germline, CDR1 is ENHRY and CDR2 is SYGVKD. This CDR3 reads CAISDEEKETQYF. CDR3 nucleotide sequence: TGTGCCATCAGTGATGAGGAAAAAGAGACCCAGTACTTC.

The rearrangement links TRBV6-2 or TRBV6-3 to TRBJ2-1; D unclear. V was cut by 5 bases and J by 8 bases, with 16 bases left in between. The germline V gene encodes CDR1 MNHEY and CDR2 SVGEGT. The CDR3 totals 14 residues. CDR3 sequence reads: CASSLPADWDEQFF. In DNA form, the CDR3 reads TGTGCCAGCAGTCTACCAGCAGACTGGGATGAGCAGTTCTTC.

This rearrangement joins TRBV18 to TRBJ2-2; tentatively, D is TRBD2 (6 bases). Looked up from germline, CDR1 is KGHSH and CDR2 is LQKENI. CDR3 length: 16 amino acids. The V gene lost 0 bases and the J gene lost 3 bases, with 11 bases spanning the gap. CDR3 loop: CASSPPASSDTGELFF. The CDR3 DNA is TGTGCCAGCTCACCACCCGCTTCTAGCGACACCGGGGAGCTGTTTTTT.

This clone was seen once. This rearrangement joins TRBV19 to TRBJ2-3, with D unclear. This CDR3 is 11 amino acids long. Germline loops: CDR1 LNHDA, CDR2 SQIVND (reference sequence). The ends were cut back, 8 bases at V and 2 bases at J, with 5 bases in the middle. CDR3 region: CASAVTDTQYF. DNA of the CDR3: TGTGCCAGTGCGGTCACAGATACGCAGTATTTT.

The chain couples TRBV7-2 to TRBJ2-1; D remains unclear. Germline V CDR1 and CDR2: SGHTA, FQGNSA. V lost 1 base and J 9 bases, leaving 7 bases between the germline ends. The CDR3 has 12 residues. CDR3 sequence reads: CASSLVALEQFF. The CDR3 DNA follows: TGTGCCAGCAGCTTAGTGGCCCTTGAGCAGTTCTTC. The variable domain in full, completed from reference TRBV7-2 and TRBJ2-1, reads GAGVSQSPSNKVTEKGKDVELRCDPISGHTALYWYRQSLGQGLEFLIYFQGNSAPDKSGLPSDRFSAERTGGSVSTLTIQRTQQEDSAVYLCASSLVALEQFFGPGTRLTVL.

The chain is built from TRBV6-5 and TRBJ1-4, with 8 bases aligning to TRBD1. Germline V lookup: CDR1 MNHEY, CDR2 SVGAGI. This CDR3 comprises 15 residues. The V and J ends lost 5 bases and 4 bases, in that order; junction bases with no gene match: 6. The CDR3 loop reads CASSTWGQVNEKLFF. The CDR3 DNA reads TGTGCCAGCAGTACTTGGGGACAGGTTAATGAAAAACTGTTTTTT.

The CDR3 loop reads CASSPSVGITHYGYTF. Here the CDR3 DNA reads TGTGCCAGCAGCCCCTCTGTGGGTATTACGCACTATGGCTACACCTTC. The chain couples TRBV3-1 (or the pseudogene TRBV3-2) to TRBJ1-2; D remains unclear. There are 16 residues in the CDR3. CDR1 is LGHDT, CDR2 YNNKEL, per germline (reference sequence). V was cut by 4 bases and J by 3 bases, with 18 bases left in between.

The rearrangement links TRBV6-2 or TRBV6-3 to TRBJ1-2; TRBD1 agrees at 8 bases. This CDR3 contains 13 residues. In germline, CDR1 is MNHEY, CDR2 SVGEGT. After removal of 4 bases from V and 2 bases from J, the junction contained 0 bases not matched to a gene. CDR3 loop: CASSWTGNYGYTF. The CDR3 coding sequence is TGTGCCAGCAGTTGGACAGGGAACTATGGCTACACCTTC.